What follows are 27 T cell receptor beta chains derived from one specimen sequenced in a study of blood T cell repertoires in COVID-19. The protocol was immunoSEQ multiplex PCR, while the TCRdb copy is restricted to in-frame clones and leaves out a portion. The table shows 310,000 or so clones, with 70% to 90% occurring only once. The sequenced material came from PBMCs or T cells enriched from blood (not recorded which). These TCRs come from a woman aged 25 to 39 who had recovered from COVID-19.

Note on this clone: One end of the junction varies from germline; a read error may be responsible. The chain employs TRBV7-7 and TRBJ1-1; no reliable D call. From germline, CDR1 is SSHAT and CDR2 FNYEAQ (reference sequence). The CDR3 loop spans 14 amino acids. CDR3: CASTPERPNTEAFF. The CDR3 DNA reads TGTGCTAGCACCCCCGAGCGCCCAAACACTGAAGCTTTCTTT.

This chain uses TRBV7-3 with TRBJ2-1; D gene ambiguous. Germline loops: CDR1 SGHTA, CDR2 FQGTGA. This CDR3 contains 13 residues. V was shortened by 5 bases and J by 8 bases, with 13 bases between the two germline ends. The CDR3, as DNA: TGTGCCAGCAGCCCCTCACAACGGGATGAGCAGTTCTTC. Amino acid sequence: CASSPSQRDEQFF. Full variable domain (remainder filled in from reference TRBV7-3 and TRBJ2-1): GAGVSQTPSNKVTEKGKYVELRCDPISGHTALYWYRQSLGQGPEFLIYFQGTGAADDSGLPNDRFFAVRPEGSVSTLKIQRTERGDSAVYLCASSPSQRDEQFFGPGTRLTVL.

The chain combines TRBV15 with TRBJ2-7; 13 bases are a match to TRBD2. Germline CDR1 and CDR2: LNHNV and YYDKDF (reference sequence). The CDR3 has 17 residues. Trimming cost V 0 bases and J 4 bases; bases outside gene matches: 6. Written as DNA, the CDR3 is TGTGCCACCAGCAGAGATTTGGGGGGACTAGCGGGGTACGAGCAGTACTTC. This sequence encodes CATSRDLGGLAGYEQYF.

V and J are TRBV6-5 and TRBJ2-7, with D possibly TRBD2 on 5 matching bases. The length of the CDR3 is 13 residues. The germline V and J ends were trimmed by 5 bases and 4 bases, with 12 bases remaining between them. Germline CDR1 and CDR2: MNHEY and SVGAGI. The CDR3 sequence: CASSRTFVYEQYF. The CDR3 coding sequence is TGTGCCAGCAGTCGGACTTTTGTGTACGAGCAGTACTTC.

The chain has TRBV6-5 and TRBJ1-4; D perhaps matches TRBD1 (6 bases). The V end lost 7 bases, the J end lost 2 bases, and 14 bases lay between the germline ends. The germline V gene encodes CDR1 MNHEY and CDR2 SVGAGI. The CDR3 sequence is 15 residues long. CDR3: CASTLGTGTNEKLFF. CDR3 DNA sequence: TGTGCCAGCACCCTGGGCACAGGGACTAATGAAAAACTGTTTTTT.

The chain carries TRBV19 and TRBJ1-5; maybe TRBD1 (5 bases). From germline, CDR1 is LNHDA and CDR2 SQIVND (reference sequence). CDR3 size: 9 residues. With 11 bases removed from V and 8 bases from J, the gap between germline ends came to 7 bases. The CDR3 nucleotides read TGTGCCGGGGGGGAGCCCCAGCATTTT. Translating it yields CAGGEPQHF.

The chain carries TRBV19 and TRBJ1-2, with 8 bases lining up with TRBD1. This CDR3 has 14 residues. CDR1 and CDR2 from the germline V gene are LNHDA and SQIVND (reference sequence). Losses at the gene ends were 5 bases for V and 4 bases for J; bases not matched to a gene: 6. The chain's CDR3 is CASSGSGGVYGYTF. The CDR3 DNA is TGTGCCAGTAGTGGGTCAGGGGGCGTCTATGGCTACACCTTC.

The V and J genes are TRBV30 and TRBJ1-1; perhaps TRBD1 as D (6 bases). The germline V gene encodes CDR1 GTSNPN and CDR2 SVGIG (reference sequence). The CDR3 sequence is 14 residues long. V was cut by 2 bases and J by 6 bases, with 16 bases left in between. DNA of the CDR3: TGTGCCTGGAGTTCCCGGACAGTGCTATCTGAAGCTTTCTTT. Translation gives CAWSSRTVLSEAFF.

The rearrangement links TRBV6-5 to TRBJ2-3; tentative D call: TRBD1 (6 bases). The length of the CDR3 is 13 residues. V was shortened by 5 bases and J by 1 base, with 7 bases between the two germline ends. Germline V gene sequence: CDR1 MNHEY, CDR2 SVGAGI. The CDR3 nucleotides read TGTGCCAGCAGTCCAGGGGGCACAGATACGCAGTATTTT. Translated: CASSPGGTDTQYF.

The chain uses TRBV6-5 and TRBJ2-1, with D possibly being TRBD1 (6 bases). CDR1 MNHEY and CDR2 SVGAGI come from the germline V gene. There are 14 residues in the CDR3. Trimming left V 0 bases short and J 5 bases short, with 8 bases between. CDR3 DNA sequence: TGTGCCAGCAGTTACTCAGGGGGAGACAATGAGCAGTTCTTC. It translates to CASSYSGGDNEQFF.

The genes are TRBV2 and TRBJ2-3; D is possibly TRBD2 (6 bases). Trimming took 7 bases from V and 2 from J, leaving 22 bases between them. Germline V lookup: CDR1 SNHLY, CDR2 FYNNEI. The CDR3 runs 17 residues. The CDR3 bases are TGTGCCAGCAAAGGGGCTTCGCGGGGCATAACCACAGATACGCAGTATTTT. Its protein product is CASKGASRGITTDTQYF.

This chain joins TRBV5-4 and TRBJ2-1; 8 nucleotides align to TRBD1. Looked up from germline, CDR1 is SGHNT and CDR2 is YYREEE (reference sequence). V lost 4 bases and J lost 7; bases outside the gene matches: 10. This CDR3 has 15 residues. CDR3 sequence reads: CASSPAGQGWNEQFF. In DNA, the CDR3 is TGTGCCAGCAGCCCAGCCGGACAGGGATGGAATGAGCAGTTCTTC.

This chain links TRBV9 with TRBJ2-5, with D maybe TRBD2 (5 bases). The CDR3 runs to 13 residues. V lost 3 bases to trimming and J lost 5 bases, with 11 bases between them. Per the germline V gene, CDR1 is SGDLS and CDR2 is YYNGEE. The CDR3: CASSERERETQYF. CDR3 coding DNA: TGTGCCAGCAGCGAGAGGGAGAGGGAGACCCAGTACTTC.

V and J are TRBV10-3 and TRBJ1-6, with D unresolved. Trimming took 1 base from V and 9 from J, leaving 10 bases between them. CDR3 size: 14 residues. Germline loops: CDR1 ENHRY, CDR2 SYGVKD. CDR3 DNA: TGTGCCATCAGTGAGTTGGAGGGCGGTTCACCCCTCCACTTT. Encoded protein: CAISELEGGSPLHF.

This sequence joins TRBV5-1 and TRBJ1-2; 7 nucleotides line up with TRBD1. The CDR3 is 15 amino acids. CDR1 is SGHRS, CDR2 YFSETQ, per germline. After removal of 3 bases from V and 0 bases from J, the junction contained 5 bases not matched to a gene. The CDR3 region is CASSSGQATNYGYTF. CDR3 nucleotide sequence: TGCGCCAGCAGCTCCGGACAGGCGACTAACTATGGCTACACCTTC. Full variable domain (remainder filled in from reference TRBV5-1 and TRBJ1-2): KAGVTQTPRYLIKTRGQQVTLSCSPISGHRSVSWYQQTPGQGLQFLFEYFSETQRNKGNFPGRFSGRQFSNSRSEMNVSTLELGDSALYLCASSSGQATNYGYTFGSGTRLTVV.

This clone appeared a single time. V is TRBV9 and J is TRBJ1-1, with a possible D match to TRBD1 (6 bases). The CDR3 length is 14 residues. Trimming shortened V by 1 base and J by 5 bases, and 12 bases separated the two germline ends. CDR1 is SGDLS, CDR2 YYNGEE, per germline. CDR3 sequence reads: CASSVQGLPTEAFF. CDR3 nucleotide sequence: TGTGCCAGCAGCGTACAGGGGCTTCCTACTGAAGCTTTCTTT.

The rearrangement links TRBV6-4 to TRBJ2-2; D uncertain. The CDR3 spans 14 residues. V lost 1 base to trimming and J lost 7 bases, with 10 bases between them. Germline V lookup: CDR1 MRHNA, CDR2 SNTAGT. CDR3 amino acids: CASSDFLGGGELFF. The CDR3 nucleotides are TGTGCCAGCAGTGACTTCCTAGGTGGCGGGGAGCTGTTTTTT.

This clone was found a few times. The junction shows a germline mismatch at one end, possibly a read error. The chain uses TRBV12-3 or TRBV12-4 and TRBJ1-2, with a weak D call TRBD1 (6 bases). This CDR3 has 13 residues. The CDR3 reads CASRLGQSHGYTF. In nucleotides, the CDR3 is TGTGCCAGCAGGTTAGGACAGTCGCATGGCTACACCTTC.

The rearrangement uses TRBV28 and TRBJ1-2; unclear D gene. V dropped 4 bases and J dropped 0 bases, with 12 bases sitting between them. The germline gives CDR1 MDHEN, CDR2 SYDVKM. The CDR3 totals 15 residues. CDR3 sequence: CASSSFAQPNYGYTF. The CDR3 coding sequence is TGTGCCAGCAGTTCGTTTGCACAGCCTAACTATGGCTACACCTTC.

V and J are TRBV6-1 and TRBJ2-7; D remains unclear. V shed 2 bases and J shed 2 bases, with 7 bases lying between them. CDR1 and CDR2 (germline): MNHNS, SASEGT. The CDR3 covers 13 residues. This CDR3 reads CASSEPQAYEQYF. The CDR3 DNA is TGTGCCAGCAGTGAACCTCAGGCCTACGAGCAGTACTTC.

The rearrangement joins TRBV7-3 to TRBJ1-1; a possible D gene is TRBD1 (6 bases). V was clipped by 4 bases and J by 3 bases, with 15 bases between them. This CDR3 has 15 amino acids. Germline V gene data show CDR1 as SGHTA and CDR2 as FQGTGA. CDR3 bases: TGTGCCAGCAGCTCTAGGGGACAACGTGACACTGAAGCTTTCTTT. Its translation: CASSSRGQRDTEAFF. The full variable domain, with the rest looked up from reference TRBV7-3 and TRBJ1-1, is GAGVSQTPSNKVTEKGKYVELRCDPISGHTALYWYRQSLGQGPEFLIYFQGTGAADDSGLPNDRFFAVRPEGSVSTLKIQRTERGDSAVYLCASSSRGQRDTEAFFGQGTRLTVV.

V and J are TRBV4-1 and TRBJ1-2, with D possibly TRBD1 on 5 matching bases. Germline V gene lookup returns CDR1 MGHRA and CDR2 YSYEKL. Trimming took off 0 bases at V and 0 bases at J, with 17 bases between the two ends. This CDR3 is 18 amino acids long. The DNA of the CDR3 is TGCGCCAGCAGCCAAGATCTTGGGCAGGGCGAAGCTAACTATGGCTACACCTTC. Its protein is CASSQDLGQGEANYGYTF.

The V call is TRBV28, the J call TRBJ2-7; TRBD2 agrees at 11 bases. Germline CDR1 is MDHEN and CDR2 is SYDVKM. CDR3 length: 15 residues. The V gene end was trimmed by 7 bases and the J gene end by 2 bases; junction bases not matched to a gene: 7. The CDR3 nucleotides are TGTGCCAGCAACCCAGCTAGCGGGGGGACCTACGAGCAGTACTTC. This encodes CASNPASGGTYEQYF.

V is TRBV7-2 and J is TRBJ1-2, with unresolved D. From germline, CDR1 is SGHTA and CDR2 FQGNSA. V lost 1 base and J lost 5, with 8 bases in between. The CDR3 consists of 13 residues. The CDR3, as DNA: TGTGCCAGCAGCTTAGTCCGACAATATGGCTACACCTTC. This codes for CASSLVRQYGYTF.

J is TRBJ1-1 and V is TRBV11-3; tentative D call: TRBD1 (5 bases). The germline gives CDR1 SGHNT, CDR2 YENEEA. The CDR3 runs 13 residues. Between the trimmed V and J ends, which lost 1 base and 5 bases, there was a span of 8 bases. The CDR3 DNA sequence: TGTGCCAGCAGCTTAGTTGGGGGGACTGAAGCTTTCTTT. Translation: CASSLVGGTEAFF.

This chain links TRBV10-2 with TRBJ1-6, with 9 bases lining up with TRBD1. Germline CDR1 and CDR2: WSHSY and SAAADI. With 1 base clipped from V and 5 bases from J, the junction kept 9 bases outside the gene matches. The CDR3 length is 18 residues. The CDR3 here is CASSELGQGAVNNSPLHF. In nucleotides, the CDR3 is TGCGCCAGCAGTGAGTTGGGACAGGGAGCAGTAAATAATTCACCCCTCCACTTT.

This clone was counted between two and nine times. The rearrangement joins TRBV5-5 to TRBJ1-2, with TRBD1 matching over 8 bases. The CDR3 length is 16 residues. The germline V gene has CDR1 SGHKS and CDR2 YYEKEE (reference sequence). V dropped 3 bases and J dropped 0; count of bases not matched to a gene: 7. CDR3 DNA sequence: TGTGCCAGCAGCTGGCGGGCACAGGGGGCTAACTATGGCTACACCTTC. It yields the protein CASSWRAQGANYGYTF.